This section outlines one T cell receptor (beta chain) sequence together with its context. As handled by the study authors: Amplification from reference gene primers served as the basis for estimated nucleated cell counts. The repertoire was sequenced with immunoSEQ multiplex PCR; TCRdb's copy has only in-frame clones and lacks some. The D gene and trimming were derived from the DNA, and the V and J assignments and clone size from that table. The table lists fewer than 300,000 clones, about four fifths of them singletons. This specimen comes from a study of blood T cell repertoires in COVID-19. Study-level background: From the United States, Italy and Spain came samples of acute and convalescent COVID-19. Sources were T cells, B-cell-depleted T cells, or PBMCs; the material itself was cDNA or gDNA.

Germline loops: CDR1 SGHDT, CDR2 YYEEEE. The CDR3 has 17 residues. The V and J ends lost 2 bases and 0 bases, in that order; junction bases with no gene match: 8. Sequenced: peripheral blood. The chain recombines TRBV5-6 with TRBJ2-3; 8 nucleotides align to TRBD2. The receptor comes from a young woman with acute or convalescent COVID-19. In nucleotides, the CDR3 is TGTGCCAGCAGCTTATTTAGACTAGCGTCAAGCACAGATACGCAGTATTTT. Amino acids: CASSLFRLASSTDTQYF.